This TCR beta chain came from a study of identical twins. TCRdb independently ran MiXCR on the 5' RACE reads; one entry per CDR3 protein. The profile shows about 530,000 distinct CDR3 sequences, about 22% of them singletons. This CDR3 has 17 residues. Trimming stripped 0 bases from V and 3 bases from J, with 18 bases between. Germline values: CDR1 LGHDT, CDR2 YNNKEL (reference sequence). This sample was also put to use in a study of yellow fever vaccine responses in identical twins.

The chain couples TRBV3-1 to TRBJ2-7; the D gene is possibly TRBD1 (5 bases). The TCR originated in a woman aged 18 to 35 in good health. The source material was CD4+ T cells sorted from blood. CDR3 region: CASSQDLGAKVFYEQYF. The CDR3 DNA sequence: TGTGCCAGCAGCCAAGATCTAGGGGCTAAAGTATTCTACGAGCAGTACTTC.